This T cell receptor beta chain comes out of a study of T cell responses to AZD1222 COVID-19 vaccine. Regarding the study as a whole: Most donors were white British and more were female, and clonal diversity was possibly underestimated. Mapped onto spike, vaccine-associated CD4 TCRs spanned it and were dominant at 160-218 and 743-854. Unmutated variant regions are reportedly targeted by nearly half of spike-specific TCRs.

With regard to this clone: What it recognizes is unknown.

V dropped 4 bases and J dropped 5; count of bases not matched to a gene: 19. The germline CDR1 and CDR2 sequences are WSHSY and SAAADI. The CDR3 totals 19 residues. Generated by immunoSEQ multiplex PCR, the TCRdb table keeps only in-frame clones and is missing some. This table holds roughly 100,000 clones, more than 75% found once. Here the sequenced sample was peripheral blood, taken on day 0 of AZD1222 vaccination. This chain links TRBV10-2 with TRBJ2-1; 8 positions agree with TRBD2. This TCR was sampled from an adult in good health. CDR3 bases: TGCGCCAGCAGTGGGGCAGGACTAGCAATCGAGCGGGGTCACAATGAGCAGTTCTTC. Its protein product is CASSGAGLAIERGHNEQFF.